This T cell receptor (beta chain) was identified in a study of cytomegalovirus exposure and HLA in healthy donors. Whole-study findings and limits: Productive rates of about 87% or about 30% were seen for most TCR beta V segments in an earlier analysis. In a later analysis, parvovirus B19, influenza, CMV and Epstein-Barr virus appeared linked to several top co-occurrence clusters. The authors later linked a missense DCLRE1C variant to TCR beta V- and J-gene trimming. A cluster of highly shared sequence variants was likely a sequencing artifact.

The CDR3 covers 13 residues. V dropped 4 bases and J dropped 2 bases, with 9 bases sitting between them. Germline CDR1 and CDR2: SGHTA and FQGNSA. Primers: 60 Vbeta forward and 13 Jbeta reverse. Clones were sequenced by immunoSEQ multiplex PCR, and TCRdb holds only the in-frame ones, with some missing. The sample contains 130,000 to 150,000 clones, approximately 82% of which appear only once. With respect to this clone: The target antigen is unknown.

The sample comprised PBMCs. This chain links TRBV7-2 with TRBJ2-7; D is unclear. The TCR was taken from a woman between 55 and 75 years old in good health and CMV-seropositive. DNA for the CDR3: TGTGCCAGCAGCTCCGACTCTCCCTACGAGCAGTACTTC. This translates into CASSSDSPYEQYF.